This entry lists 28 T cell receptor beta chains sequenced from one sample in a study of cytomegalovirus exposure and HLA in healthy donors. The PCR had 60 Vbeta and 13 Jbeta primers. The data were produced by immunoSEQ multiplex PCR, yet TCRdb's version contains in-frame clones alone and is incomplete. This sample has approximately 140,000 clones, with 80% found just once. Specimen: PBMCs. Receptors originate from a male donor in good health and CMV-seronegative.

The rearrangement joins TRBV18 to TRBJ2-2; D perhaps matches TRBD1 (6 bases). V lost 4 bases to trimming and J lost 1 base, with 10 bases between them. The CDR3 is 15 residues long. From germline, CDR1 is KGHSH and CDR2 LQKENI. The CDR3 protein is CASSQTGMNTGELFF. The CDR3 DNA reads as TGTGCCAGCTCACAAACAGGGATGAACACCGGGGAGCTGTTTTTT.

In this sample, this clone turned up once. The V call is TRBV27, the J call TRBJ1-1; 7 nucleotides agree with TRBD1. CDR3 length equals 11 residues. The germline CDR1 and CDR2 sequences are MNHEY and SMNVEV (reference sequence). The trim removed 8 bases at V and 11 bases at J, leaving 8 bases unmatched. The CDR3 spells CASQQGLWAFF. CDR3 nucleotide sequence: TGTGCCAGCCAACAGGGGTTGTGGGCTTTCTTT.

This clone was recorded once. The chain is built from TRBV28 and TRBJ2-7, with D uncertain. Germline CDR1 MDHEN, CDR2 SYDVKM. The CDR3 extends over 16 amino acids. V was trimmed by 3 bases and J by 0 bases, leaving 15 bases between them. CDR3: CASSFLGEYPSYEQYF. The CDR3 nucleotides read TGTGCCAGCAGTTTCCTTGGAGAGTACCCCTCCTACGAGCAGTACTTC.

In its sample, this clone was seen a few times. Germline and junction disagree at one end, which may indicate a read error. The rearrangement joins TRBV7-9 to TRBJ1-2, with unresolved D. CDR3 length equals 15 residues. The germline gives CDR1 SEHNR, CDR2 FQNEAQ (reference sequence). This CDR3 reads CSSSLEDGGGYGYTF. CDR3 in DNA: TGTTCCAGCAGCTTAGAAGACGGAGGAGGCTATGGCTACACCTTC.

The rearrangement uses TRBV2 and TRBJ1-5; 7 nucleotides line up with TRBD1. Germline trimming cut 6 bases from V and 2 bases from J; bases unmatched to any gene: 4. The CDR3 contains 14 residues. CDR1 SNHLY and CDR2 FYNNEI come from the germline V gene. Here the CDR3 reads CASRLTGGNQPQHF. CDR3 DNA: TGTGCCAGCAGACTCACAGGGGGCAATCAGCCCCAGCATTTT.

This clone appeared once. V is TRBV28 and J is TRBJ2-1, with 7 bases fitting TRBD1. Unmatched junction bases numbered 7, after V lost 6 bases and J lost 2 bases. The CDR3 contains 15 residues. The germline V gene has CDR1 MDHEN and CDR2 SYDVKM. CDR3 region: CASRTSGQAYNEQFF. CDR3 nucleotides: TGTGCCAGCAGGACCTCCGGACAGGCCTACAATGAGCAGTTCTTC. The whole variable domain, remainder taken from reference TRBV28 and TRBJ2-1, is DVKVTQSSRYLVKRTGEKVFLECVQDMDHENMFWYRQDPGLGLRLIYFSYDVKMKEKGDIPEGYSVSREKKERFSLILESASTNQTSMYLCASRTSGQAYNEQFFGPGTRLTVL.

The rearrangement joins TRBV19 to TRBJ1-1, with D tentatively TRBD1 (5 bases). V was trimmed by 6 bases and J by 3 bases, leaving 20 bases between them. CDR1 LNHDA and CDR2 SQIVND come from the germline V gene (reference sequence). The length of the CDR3 is 16 residues. The CDR3 coding sequence is TGTGCCAGTAGGGCGTTAAATCAGGGCCGGTACACTGAAGCTTTCTTT. Its translation: CASRALNQGRYTEAFF.

The V and J genes are TRBV7-2 and TRBJ1-6; perhaps TRBD1 as D (6 bases). V was trimmed by 2 bases and J by 10 bases, leaving 12 bases between them. Germline values: CDR1 SGHTA, CDR2 FQGNSA. The CDR3 is 14 residues long. The CDR3 here is CASSLTTGNSPLHF. DNA for the CDR3: TGTGCCAGCAGCTTAACGACAGGCAACTCACCCCTCCACTTT.

The chain joins TRBV7-9 to TRBJ2-1; 8 bases match TRBD2. V gave up 3 bases and J gave up 0 bases; unmatched junction bases: 7. This CDR3 is built from 17 residues. Per germline, CDR1 SEHNR and CDR2 FQNEAQ (reference sequence). The DNA of the CDR3 is TGTGCCAGCAGCTTTTCGCGGGGGGATAGCTCCTACAATGAGCAGTTCTTC. Translating it yields CASSFSRGDSSYNEQFF.

This chain uses TRBV5-8 with TRBJ1-3, with TRBD1 matching over 9 bases. J lost 0 bases, V lost 3 bases, and 13 bases had no gene match. Germline lookup yields CDR1 SGHTS and CDR2 YDEGEE. CDR3 length equals 19 residues. CDR3 sequence (DNA): TGTGCCAGCAGCTCAACGGGACAGGGATATGGAGGCTCTGGAAACACCATATATTTT. It encodes CASSSTGQGYGGSGNTIYF.

The chain joins TRBV5-4 to TRBJ2-1; D perhaps matches TRBD2 (6 bases). V shed 3 bases and J shed 6 bases, with 10 bases lying between them. This CDR3 comprises 13 residues. From germline, CDR1 is SGHNT and CDR2 YYREEE (reference sequence). CDR3 bases: TGTGCCAGCAGCTCCGGACTAACCAATGAGCAGTTCTTC. This translates into CASSSGLTNEQFF.

The chain employs TRBV4-1 and TRBJ2-3; weak D call: TRBD2 (6 bases). V gave up 4 bases and J gave up 3 bases, with 14 bases separating them. This CDR3 is 15 amino acids long. Germline assignment: CDR1 MGHRA and CDR2 YSYEKL. CDR3 DNA: TGCGCCAGCAGCCCCCGGGAGCGATCAACAGATACGCAGTATTTT. Translating it yields CASSPRERSTDTQYF.

V is TRBV6-5 and J is TRBJ1-6, with D possibly TRBD1 on 6 matching bases. This CDR3 spans 15 amino acids. The V end lost 6 bases, the J end lost 9 bases, and 18 bases lay between the germline ends. Per germline, CDR1 MNHEY and CDR2 SVGAGI. CDR3 sequence: CASRHLVGGFSPLHF. In nucleotides, the CDR3 is TGTGCCAGCAGACATCTCGTTGGGGGCTTTTCACCCCTCCACTTT.

V and J are TRBV25-1 and TRBJ1-2, with D tentatively TRBD1 (5 bases). Trimming cost V 3 bases and J 4 bases, with 6 bases left between them. CDR1 is MGHDK, CDR2 SYGVNS, per germline. CDR3 size: 12 residues. The CDR3 spells CASSEQGYGYTF. The CDR3 DNA sequence: TGTGCCAGCAGTGAGCAGGGCTATGGCTACACCTTC.

The chain carries TRBV7-2 and TRBJ1-1; TRBD1 matches 8 bases. The germline V gene encodes CDR1 SGHTA and CDR2 FQGNSA. This CDR3 comprises 14 residues. V dropped 4 bases and J dropped 5; count of bases not matched to a gene: 6. The CDR3 here is CASSSPDRVTEAFF. CDR3 DNA: TGTGCCAGCAGCTCCCCGGACAGGGTAACTGAAGCTTTCTTT.

The CDR3 loop is CASTEQGWGGYTF. CDR3 bases: TGTGCCAGCACAGAACAGGGCTGGGGTGGCTACACCTTC. The chain recombines TRBV2 with TRBJ1-2; perhaps TRBD1 as D (6 bases). The CDR3 is 13 amino acids. V lost 7 bases and J lost 7, with 16 bases in between. Germline loops: CDR1 SNHLY, CDR2 FYNNEI.

The chain joins TRBV11-1 to TRBJ2-5; 7 nucleotides agree with TRBD1. J gave up 11 bases and V 6 bases, and 21 bases lay outside the gene matches. The CDR3 has 16 amino acids. CDR1 SGHAT and CDR2 FQDESV come from the germline V gene (reference sequence). The DNA for the CDR3 is TGTGCCAGCAGTCCGCTGCCGGGACAGCAGAGGTGGGAGCAGTACTTC. It encodes CASSPLPGQQRWEQYF. Using reference TRBV11-1 and TRBJ2-5 for the parts outside the CDR3, the full variable domain is EAEVAQSPRYKITEKSQAVAFWCDPISGHATLYWYRQILGQGPELLVQFQDESVVDDSQLPKDRFSAERLKGVDSTLKIQPAELGDSAMYLCASSPLPGQQRWEQYFGPGTRLLVL.

The V and J genes are TRBV10-3 and TRBJ1-3, with D possibly TRBD1 on 6 matching bases. The CDR3 length is 15 residues. Germline values: CDR1 ENHRY, CDR2 SYGVKD. The ends were cut back, 7 bases at V and 2 bases at J, with 15 bases in the middle. CDR3: CAITQRGGTGNTIYF. The CDR3 nucleotides read TGTGCCATCACTCAAAGGGGGGGGACTGGAAACACCATATATTTT.

This sequence joins TRBV2 and TRBJ1-6; D ambiguous. With 1 base removed from V and 10 bases from J, the gap between germline ends came to 11 bases. Germline-derived CDR1 and CDR2 are SNHLY and FYNNEI. CDR3 length: 14 residues. The CDR3 region is CASSEGSSSSPLHF. DNA for the CDR3: TGTGCCAGCAGTGAAGGTTCTAGTTCCTCACCCCTCCACTTT.

V and J are TRBV6-6 and TRBJ2-1; perhaps TRBD1 as D (6 bases). V gave up 3 bases and J gave up 10 bases, with 19 bases separating them. The CDR3 consists of 15 residues. Per germline, CDR1 MNHNY and CDR2 SVGAGI (reference sequence). CDR3 sequence (DNA): TGTGCCAGCAGTTATGGGTTGGGGTCAGGGGACGAGCAGTTCTTC. Protein sequence: CASSYGLGSGDEQFF.

The chain employs TRBV7-9 and TRBJ1-1; D is undetermined. Germline lookup yields CDR1 SEHNR and CDR2 FQNEAQ (reference sequence). The V gene lost 5 bases and the J gene lost 7 bases, with 8 bases spanning the gap. The CDR3 totals 11 residues. DNA for the CDR3: TGTGCCAGCAGCGGAGAGTTTGAAGCTTTCTTT. Its translation is CASSGEFEAFF.

The chain employs TRBV4-3 and TRBJ2-7; D perhaps matches TRBD2 (5 bases). Trimming removed 8 bases at V and 7 bases at J, with 18 bases between. The CDR3 sequence is 13 residues long. CDR1 is LGHNA, CDR2 YSLEER, per germline. CDR3 amino acids: CASSGLTYGEQYF. In DNA form, the CDR3 reads TGCGCCAGCTCAGGACTTACTTACGGAGAGCAGTACTTC.

This clone was seen just once. V and J are TRBV5-1 and TRBJ1-1, with D unresolved. V was clipped by 2 bases and J by 0 bases, with 14 bases between them. This CDR3 comprises 16 residues. Germline V gene sequence: CDR1 SGHRS, CDR2 YFSETQ. The CDR3, as DNA: TGCGCCAGCAGCTTCGACACGGATGAGATGAACACTGAAGCTTTCTTT. It translates to CASSFDTDEMNTEAFF.

The V gene is TRBV13, the J gene TRBJ1-2, with no clear D. Germline CDR1 reads PRHDT; CDR2 reads FYEKMQ (reference sequence). The length of the CDR3 is 13 residues. Trimming took off 5 bases at V and 6 bases at J, with 13 bases between the two ends. The CDR3 sequence is CASSLRQLDGYTF. For the CDR3, the DNA is TGTGCCAGCAGCCTCCGACAACTTGATGGCTACACCTTC.

There are a few counts of this clone. This chain joins TRBV28 and TRBJ1-6; weak D call: TRBD1 (6 bases). In germline, CDR1 is MDHEN, CDR2 SYDVKM. V lost 8 bases, J lost 3 bases, and 14 bases lay in between. The CDR3 is made up of 15 amino acids. Here the CDR3 DNA reads TGTGCCAGCCTCCCCAAGGGACACTATAATTCACCCCTCCACTTT. This gives the protein CASLPKGHYNSPLHF.

V is TRBV4-1 and J is TRBJ2-7; weak D call: TRBD2 (5 bases). The V end was cut by 4 bases, the J end by 2 bases, with 15 bases between. This CDR3 comprises 15 residues. Germline V lookup: CDR1 MGHRA, CDR2 YSYEKL. The CDR3 DNA reads as TGCGCCAGCAGCCCCCTACTAGGTGCGGCCTACGAGCAGTACTTC. As protein: CASSPLLGAAYEQYF.

The CDR3 DNA follows: TGCGCCAGCAGCCAAGACCGGACAGACGTTTATAGCAATCAGCCCCAGCATTTT. The encoded protein is CASSQDRTDVYSNQPQHF. The chain employs TRBV4-1 and TRBJ1-5, with D maybe TRBD1 (6 bases). V lost 0 bases to trimming and J lost 0 bases, with 15 bases between them. Germline V gene lookup returns CDR1 MGHRA and CDR2 YSYEKL. The CDR3 length is 18 residues.

V gene TRBV5-4 combines with J gene TRBJ2-5; D is possibly TRBD2 (6 bases). Trimming removed 2 bases at V and 3 bases at J, with 14 bases between. From germline, CDR1 is SGHNT and CDR2 YYREEE (reference sequence). This CDR3 has 15 amino acids. The DNA for the CDR3 is TGTGCCAGCAGCTTCCAGGGAGGCCCTGAAGAGACCCAGTACTTC. It specifies CASSFQGGPEETQYF. Together with reference TRBV5-4 and TRBJ2-5, the CDR3 gives the full variable domain: ETGVTQSPTHLIKTRGQQVTLRCSSQSGHNTVSWYQQALGQGPQFIFQYYREEENGRGNFPPRFSGLQFPNYSSELNVNALELDDSALYLCASSFQGGPEETQYFGPGTRLLVL.